This T cell receptor beta chain was identified during a study of radiotherapy plus CTLA-4 blockade in lung cancer (dated by TCRdb to the late 2010s). Context from the whole study: Among the enrolled patients, about 19% had an objective response, and less than 40% reached disease control. What the work shows at the level of the full study, not this receptor alone: The strongest predictors of response were reported to be early dynamic shifts in blood T cell clones along with a rise in serum interferon-beta following radiation. After treatment with radiotherapy and ipilimumab, TCR clones that originated in tumors expanded in peripheral blood.

The library was made by the immunoSEQ multiplex PCR assay. Sourced from immuneACCESS, this table was stored by TCRdb with only in-frame sequences that have V and J called. A share of the clones is absent; for the studies checked, an unresolved V gene accounts for under half, and the remainder has no known explanation. For this sample there are around 40,000 clones; 60% to 80% appear just once. 9.8% of the sample is held by the ten biggest clonotypes. There are 15 amino acids in the CDR3, from cysteine to phenylalanine inclusive. The only DNA kept is the CDR3, 45 bases in frame from the first base. The germline V gene gives CDR1 as SQVTM and CDR2 as ANQGSEA. After removal of 6 bases from V and 6 bases from J, the junction retains 14 bases not matched to a gene. Details on this clone: This receptor's antigen is unknown. Base quality data are lacking; no much larger clone is found one base away.

Focal radiation therapy combined with CTLA-4 blockade (ipilimumab) was tested in patients with chemo-refractory metastatic non-small-cell lung cancer. The material sequenced was peripheral blood, taken from a patient treated with radiotherapy plus ipilimumab. The sequence is built from TRBV29-1 and TRBJ2-1; TRBD2 agrees with 7 junctional bases. The TCR sequence derives from a human donor with non-small cell lung cancer who had stable disease on radiotherapy plus ipilimumab. The CDR3 reads as follows: CSVLNPRGVPNEQFF. Here is the DNA: TGCAGCGTCCTAAACCCTCGGGGGGTGCCCAATGAGCAGTTCTTC.